Presented here are 7 T cell receptor beta chains from one specimen sequenced in a study of blood T cell repertoires in COVID-19. Libraries were prepared by immunoSEQ multiplex PCR; TCRdb keeps only in-frame clonotypes and omits some of them. The data show roughly 230,000 clones, 70% to 90% seen once. Sequenced input: peripheral blood. Receptors originate from a man in his forties or fifties with COVID-19, enrolled during active disease.

The CDR3 nucleotides are TGTGCCAGCAGCCGACAGGGGGCGGATACGCAGTATTTT. It yields the protein CASSRQGADTQYF. The chain carries TRBV5-4 and TRBJ2-3; TRBD1 matches 10 bases. Germline trimming cut 4 bases from V and 6 bases from J; bases unmatched to any gene: 2. Germline V gene lookup returns CDR1 SGHNT and CDR2 YYREEE (reference sequence). The CDR3 is 13 amino acids. The full variable domain, rest sourced from reference TRBV5-4 and TRBJ2-3, is ETGVTQSPTHLIKTRGQQVTLRCSSQSGHNTVSWYQQALGQGPQFIFQYYREEENGRGNFPPRFSGLQFPNYSSELNVNALELDDSALYLCASSRQGADTQYFGPGTRLTVL.

V and J are TRBV6-5 and TRBJ2-7, with 9 positions matching TRBD1. CDR1 and CDR2 (germline): MNHEY, SVGAGI. This CDR3 has 16 amino acids. V lost 0 bases, J lost 4 bases, and 7 bases stayed unmatched. This CDR3 is CASSYSAQGALYEQYF. Here the CDR3 DNA reads TGTGCCAGCAGTTACTCCGCACAGGGGGCATTGTACGAGCAGTACTTC.

This clone has only one observation. J is TRBJ2-5 and V is TRBV9; 7 nucleotides align to TRBD1. The CDR3 is 13 amino acids. After removal of 3 bases from V and 4 bases from J, the junction contained 3 bases not matched to a gene. Germline V gene lookup returns CDR1 SGDLS and CDR2 YYNGEE. CDR3 amino acids: CASSGQGRETQYF. The CDR3 region has the DNA TGTGCCAGCAGCGGACAGGGCCGAGAGACCCAGTACTTC.

This clone has a count of ten or more. Within the sample, other DNA sequences also encode this same CDR3. The chain links TRBV25-1 to TRBJ2-7, with D uncertain. Trimming took 2 bases from V and 0 from J, leaving 5 bases between them. This CDR3 region has 13 residues. Germline CDR1 and CDR2: MGHDK and SYGVNS. DNA of the CDR3: TGTGCCAGCAGTGAAGTAAACTCCTACGAGCAGTACTTC. It encodes CASSEVNSYEQYF.

This chain connects TRBV7-2 to TRBJ2-1; TRBD2 aligns across 9 bases. Germline CDR1 and CDR2: SGHTA and FQGNSA. The V and J ends lost 5 bases and 2 bases, in that order; junction bases with no gene match: 4. There are 15 residues in the CDR3. CDR3 protein: CASSTAGGPYNEQFF. For the CDR3, the DNA is TGTGCCAGCAGCACGGCGGGGGGGCCCTACAATGAGCAGTTCTTC.

On this clone: Additional DNA sequences in this sample encode the identical CDR3. CDR3 bases: TGTGCCAGCAGTTTCGACAGAAATTCACCCCTCCACTTT. Translating it yields CASSFDRNSPLHF. The rearrangement uses TRBV12-3 or TRBV12-4 and TRBJ1-6, with D perhaps TRBD1 (5 bases). The CDR3 totals 13 residues. Trimming left V 3 bases short and J 7 bases short, with 7 bases between.

The chain joins TRBV5-1 to TRBJ2-2, with no clear D. The CDR3 contains 15 residues. Trimming stripped 1 base from V and 5 bases from J, with 12 bases between. Germline V gene lookup returns CDR1 SGHRS and CDR2 YFSETQ. CDR3 coding DNA: TGCGCCAGCAGCTTGTCCCCACCGAGGACCGGGGAGCTGTTTTTT. Protein sequence: CASSLSPPRTGELFF.